The T cell receptor (beta chain) under discussion was sequenced for a study of T cell responses to AZD1222 COVID-19 vaccine. Overall study results and limits: Epitopes outside B.1.351 and B.1.1.7 mutated regions reportedly drew nearly half of spike TCRs. There were mostly white British donors and more females than males, and clonal diversity was possibly underestimated. Seropositive status at baseline applied to only five to seven AZD1222 recipients. Regions 160-218 and 743-854 held dominance among vaccine-associated CD4 TCRs, which spanned spike.

The method was immunoSEQ multiplex PCR; TCRdb's version includes in-frame clones alone and lacks a portion of them. Among about 120,000 clones listed, approximately 92% were seen once. Notes on this clone: Antigen unknown.

V gave up 0 bases and J gave up 6 bases; unmatched junction bases: 4. Germline V CDR1 and CDR2: SGHRS, YFSETQ. The CDR3 extends over 15 amino acids. The chain recombines TRBV5-1 with TRBJ2-1; TRBD1 matches at 9 bases. The TCR sequence derives from an adult who received the MenACWY meningococcal vaccine as a control. Source: peripheral blood, taken 28 days after the second dose of the MenACWY control vaccine. The DNA for the CDR3 is TGCGCCAGCAGCTTGGTACAGGGGGCGCCCAATGAGCAGTTCTTC. The encoded protein is CASSLVQGAPNEQFF. The full variable domain, its missing parts supplied by reference TRBV5-1 and TRBJ2-1, is KAGVTQTPRYLIKTRGQQVTLSCSPISGHRSVSWYQQTPGQGLQFLFEYFSETQRNKGNFPGRFSGRQFSNSRSEMNVSTLELGDSALYLCASSLVQGAPNEQFFGPGTRLTVL.